What follows are 27 T cell receptor beta chains derived from one specimen sequenced in a study of beta chain features in type 1 diabetes. Broader study findings: For Type 1 diabetes patients, all four CD4+ subsets carried TCRB CDR3s that were moderately but significantly shorter.

Reverse transcribing all isolated RNA meant expressed TCRB transcripts were sequenced. Using immunoSEQ multiplex PCR, the repertoire was profiled, and TCRdb retains in-frame clones only, with some absent. The data contain about 160,000 clones, roughly 8% of them seen just once; the ten biggest clones take up approximately 1%. Which antigens these TCRs recognize remains unknown. The sequencing sample was made of central memory CD4+ T cells from blood. These receptor sequences come from a woman in her thirties or forties with type 1 diabetes.

The chain uses TRBV7-2 and TRBJ2-6; possible D gene TRBD1, 5 bases. Trimming stripped 4 bases from V and 1 base from J, with 14 bases between. The CDR3 is made up of 17 amino acids. In germline, CDR1 is SGHTA, CDR2 FQGNSA. CDR3 sequence reads: CASSSPPGMSGANVLTF. CDR3 bases: TGTGCCAGCAGCTCCCCCCCAGGGATGTCTGGGGCCAACGTCCTGACTTTC.

This clone has a handful of counts. V is TRBV19 and J is TRBJ1-2; unclear D gene. The CDR3 has 13 amino acids. Trimming removed 7 bases from V and 0 bases from J, with 9 bases in between. Germline V gene lookup returns CDR1 LNHDA and CDR2 SQIVND (reference sequence). This CDR3 is CASNALANYGYTF. In DNA, the CDR3 is TGTGCCAGTAACGCATTAGCTAACTATGGCTACACCTTC.

The chain uses TRBV5-1 and TRBJ1-2, with TRBD1 as a possible D gene (5 bases). V dropped 2 bases and J dropped 5 bases, with 7 bases sitting between them. This CDR3 comprises 12 residues. Germline V lookup: CDR1 SGHRS, CDR2 YFSETQ. CDR3 protein: CASSFPGYGYTF. The CDR3 DNA reads as TGCGCCAGCAGCTTCCCAGGGTATGGCTACACCTTC.

Of note for this clone: Other DNA sequences in this specimen translate into the identical CDR3. The chain links TRBV13 to TRBJ1-1; TRBD1 aligns across 9 bases. With V trimmed by 5 bases and J by 1 base, 2 bases remained unmatched. Germline V gene sequence: CDR1 PRHDT, CDR2 FYEKMQ (reference sequence). CDR3 length: 14 residues. This CDR3 reads CASSRGQGNTEAFF. For the CDR3, the DNA is TGTGCCAGCAGCCGGGGACAGGGGAACACTGAAGCTTTCTTT.

As DNA, the CDR3 is TGTGCCAGCAGCCCCCGGTATAACCACCTCTCCTACGAGCAGTACTTC. Encoded protein: CASSPRYNHLSYEQYF. The V call is TRBV13, the J call TRBJ2-7, with D uncertain. V dropped 5 bases and J dropped 0 bases, with 17 bases sitting between them. CDR1 is PRHDT, CDR2 FYEKMQ, per germline (reference sequence). CDR3 length equals 16 residues. Using reference TRBV13 and TRBJ2-7 for the parts outside the CDR3, the full variable domain is AAGVIQSPRHLIKEKRETATLKCYPIPRHDTVYWYQQGPGQDPQFLISFYEKMQSDKGSIPDRFSAQQFSDYHSELNMSSLELGDSALYFCASSPRYNHLSYEQYFGPGTRLTVT.

This clone has only a few counts. This sequence joins TRBV29-1 and TRBJ1-3; weak D call: TRBD1 (5 bases). Trimming cost V 6 bases and J 0 bases, with 9 bases left between them. The germline V gene has CDR1 SQVTM and CDR2 ANQGSEA. The CDR3 spans 13 residues. CDR3 DNA: TGCAGCGTCGGACAAAGCTCTGGAAACACCATATATTTT. Protein: CSVGQSSGNTIYF. Complete variable domain (other parts from reference TRBV29-1 and TRBJ1-3): SAVISQKPSRDICQRGTSLTIQCQVDSQVTMMFWYRQQPGQSLTLIATANQGSEATYESGFVIDKFPISRPNLTFSTLTVSNMSPEDSSIYLCSVGQSSGNTIYFGEGSWLTVV.

This clone was observed a handful of times. V gene TRBV29-1 combines with J gene TRBJ1-4, with D hard to call. This CDR3 contains 15 residues. Germline V gives CDR1 SQVTM, CDR2 ANQGSEA. Trimming took off 3 bases at V and 0 bases at J, with 11 bases between the two ends. CDR3 DNA sequence: TGCAGCGTTGAGGGCCAGTACGCAACTAATGAAAAACTGTTTTTT. It specifies CSVEGQYATNEKLFF.

The chain combines TRBV5-4 with TRBJ1-2; D may be TRBD1 (6 bases). The length of the CDR3 is 14 residues. Germline CDR1 reads SGHNT; CDR2 reads YYREEE (reference sequence). The V and J ends lost 3 bases and 3 bases respectively, with 12 bases between them. Here the CDR3 DNA reads TGTGCCAGCAGCTCCGAGGGGGGGTACTATGGCTACACCTTC. It is translated as CASSSEGGYYGYTF.

The V gene is TRBV2, the J gene TRBJ2-3, with D maybe TRBD2 (5 bases). Germline V CDR1 and CDR2: SNHLY, FYNNEI. The CDR3 extends over 14 amino acids. Trimming took off 6 bases at V and 1 base at J, with 11 bases between the two ends. CDR3: CASREAFGTDTQYF. Written as DNA, the CDR3 is TGTGCCAGCAGGGAGGCGTTCGGCACAGATACGCAGTATTTT.

The chain uses TRBV5-1 and TRBJ2-1; 9 bases agree with TRBD2. Looked up from germline, CDR1 is SGHRS and CDR2 is YFSETQ. The junction had 6 bases not matched to a gene; V was cut back by 2 bases and J by 6 bases. This CDR3 is built from 15 residues. CDR3 sequence: CASSFAAGGPNEQFF. The CDR3 DNA sequence: TGCGCCAGCAGCTTCGCAGCGGGAGGCCCCAATGAGCAGTTCTTC.

The rearrangement uses TRBV28 and TRBJ2-2; D is undetermined. CDR3 length: 12 residues. From germline, CDR1 is MDHEN and CDR2 SYDVKM. The ends were cut back, 2 bases at V and 6 bases at J, with 4 bases in the middle. The CDR3 spells CASSLSAGELFF. CDR3 bases: TGTGCCAGCAGTTTAAGCGCCGGGGAGCTGTTTTTT.

This clone occurred a few times. The chain links TRBV5-6 to TRBJ2-5; the match to TRBD1 covers 9 bases. The V gene end was trimmed by 0 bases and the J gene end by 2 bases; junction bases not matched to a gene: 11. This CDR3 spans 18 amino acids. Germline V gene sequence: CDR1 SGHDT, CDR2 YYEEEE. The CDR3 reads CASSLEGRGTGRQETQYF. DNA of the CDR3: TGTGCCAGCAGCTTGGAGGGCCGGGGGACAGGGAGGCAAGAGACCCAGTACTTC.

This clone was recorded many times. V usage is TRBV14 and J usage is TRBJ1-2, with 7 nucleotides matching TRBD1. The CDR3 runs to 15 residues. V was pared by 4 bases and J by 8 bases, with 13 bases of the junction left unmatched. The V gene's germline CDR1 is SGHDN and CDR2 FVKESK. The CDR3 coding sequence is TGTGCCAGCAGCCGAAACGTCGGACAGGCAACCGGCTACACCTTC. The encoded protein is CASSRNVGQATGYTF.

The chain employs TRBV7-2 and TRBJ1-5; 8 bases are a match to TRBD1. The CDR3 extends over 19 amino acids. V trimming: 2 bases; J trimming: 0 bases; junction bases outside the gene matches: 12. Germline V gives CDR1 SGHTA, CDR2 FQGNSA. The CDR3 region has the DNA TGTGCCAGCAGCTTAACCGGGACAGGCGTCCTCAATAGCAATCAGCCCCAGCATTTT. Translated: CASSLTGTGVLNSNQPQHF.

This clone was observed a few times. The chain uses TRBV13 and TRBJ2-1; a weak D match, TRBD2 (5 bases). Trimming removed 4 bases at V and 5 bases at J, with 9 bases between. The CDR3 contains 13 residues. The germline V gene has CDR1 PRHDT and CDR2 FYEKMQ (reference sequence). CDR3 in DNA: TGTGCCAGCAGCTCCCTAGCTGACAATGAGCAGTTCTTC. Its translation is CASSSLADNEQFF.

This clone was found a few times. The chain combines TRBV25-1 with TRBJ1-4; D may be TRBD1 (6 bases). CDR1 MGHDK and CDR2 SYGVNS come from the germline V gene. V lost 6 bases and J 3 bases, leaving 11 bases between the germline ends. The length of the CDR3 is 14 residues. CDR3 residues: CASRQGEANEKLFF. The CDR3 bases are TGTGCCAGCAGACAGGGAGAGGCTAATGAAAAACTGTTTTTT.

A word on this clone: This may be a read error: a much more frequent sequence differs by one nucleotide. This sequence joins TRBV27 and TRBJ2-1; 9 nucleotides agree with TRBD2. Germline CDR1 and CDR2: MNHEY and SMNVEV (reference sequence). This CDR3 has 14 amino acids. V gave up 2 bases and J gave up 5 bases; unmatched junction bases: 1. CDR3 coding DNA: TGTGCCAGCAGTTTAGTAGCGGGGGACAATGAGCAGTTCTTC. Encoded protein: CASSLVAGDNEQFF.

This CDR3 is CASSPRRTSGAYEQYF. CDR3 DNA sequence: TGTGCCAGCAGCCCGAGAAGGACTAGCGGAGCTTACGAGCAGTACTTC. V is TRBV5-6 and J is TRBJ2-7; TRBD2 matches 10 bases. Trimming took 4 bases from V and 4 from J; bases not matched to a gene: 11. The CDR3 has 16 amino acids. Looked up from germline, CDR1 is SGHDT and CDR2 is YYEEEE.

This clone was counted only a few times. The chain recombines TRBV29-1 with TRBJ2-2; tentatively, D is TRBD1 (5 bases). V dropped 6 bases and J dropped 0 bases, with 11 bases sitting between them. CDR3 length: 14 residues. Germline V lookup: CDR1 SQVTM, CDR2 ANQGSEA. DNA for the CDR3: TGCAGCGTCATGACAGTGCCGAACACCGGGGAGCTGTTTTTT. Protein sequence: CSVMTVPNTGELFF.

The chain recombines TRBV7-2 with TRBJ1-1; D gene ambiguous. The CDR3 is 14 residues long. Germline values: CDR1 SGHTA, CDR2 FQGNSA. Trimming cost V 3 bases and J 5 bases, with 13 bases left between them. CDR3 sequence: CASSFEALVTEAFF. CDR3 coding DNA: TGTGCCAGCAGCTTTGAGGCTCTGGTAACTGAAGCTTTCTTT.

The V call is TRBV7-6, the J call TRBJ2-1; a possible D gene is TRBD2 (5 bases). V gave up 4 bases and J gave up 6 bases, with 10 bases separating them. This CDR3 has 13 residues. Per germline, CDR1 SGHVS and CDR2 FNYEAQ. The CDR3 spells CASSSGNLNEQFF. CDR3 nucleotides: TGTGCCAGCAGCTCGGGGAACCTCAATGAGCAGTTCTTC.

This clone was detected a few times. The CDR3 here is CASALAALSYNEQFF. As DNA, the CDR3 is TGTGCCAGCGCGCTGGCGGCCCTGTCCTACAATGAGCAGTTCTTC. V is TRBV19 and J is TRBJ2-1; no clear D. Germline V gene data show CDR1 as LNHDA and CDR2 as SQIVND (reference sequence). The CDR3 consists of 15 residues. Trimming removed 9 bases at V and 1 base at J, with 16 bases between.

Here the CDR3 DNA reads TGCGCCAGCAGCTTGTTTCGGACAGGTGATAGAGAGAACTATGGCTACACCTTC. Protein sequence: CASSLFRTGDRENYGYTF. This chain joins TRBV5-1 and TRBJ1-2; the match to TRBD1 covers 7 bases. The V segment lost 1 base and the J segment 2 bases; nucleotides outside the gene matches: 14. Looked up from germline, CDR1 is SGHRS and CDR2 is YFSETQ. This CDR3 spans 18 amino acids.

This clone was detected a few times. The chain uses TRBV30 and TRBJ2-2, with D possibly TRBD2 on 6 matching bases. Looked up from germline, CDR1 is GTSNPN and CDR2 is SVGIG (reference sequence). The CDR3 spans 15 residues. V was pared by 3 bases and J by 4 bases, with 15 bases between. The CDR3 region is CAWRVPGLVTGELFF. The CDR3 bases are TGTGCCTGGAGAGTCCCGGGACTGGTCACCGGGGAGCTGTTTTTT.

This sequence joins TRBV5-8 and TRBJ2-1; TRBD2 aligns across 8 bases. Germline loops: CDR1 SGHTS, CDR2 YDEGEE. CDR3 length: 15 amino acids. The junction had 11 bases not matched to a gene; V was cut back by 4 bases and J by 8 bases. The CDR3 here is CASSVGTRGGDEQFF. CDR3 coding DNA: TGTGCCAGCAGCGTTGGGACTAGGGGGGGGGATGAGCAGTTCTTC.

This clone was seen a few times. The V gene is TRBV7-9, the J gene TRBJ1-5; D unclear. Germline CDR1 and CDR2: SEHNR and FQNEAQ (reference sequence). This CDR3 spans 14 amino acids. V was cut by 6 bases and J by 7 bases, with 16 bases left in between. The CDR3: CASSPLGVDQPQHF. The DNA for the CDR3 is TGTGCCAGCAGTCCCTTGGGCGTCGACCAGCCCCAGCATTTT.

This chain uses TRBV4-1 with TRBJ2-1, with D possibly matching TRBD2 (5 bases). V was cut by 1 base and J by 8 bases, with 15 bases left in between. Looked up from germline, CDR1 is MGHRA and CDR2 is YSYEKL. The CDR3 is 15 amino acids. The CDR3 region is CASSQGHGADYEQFF. In DNA, the CDR3 is TGCGCCAGCAGCCAAGGCCATGGCGCGGACTATGAGCAGTTCTTC.